The T cell receptor beta chain under discussion was sequenced for a study of blood T cell repertoires in COVID-19. Sequenced by immunoSEQ multiplex PCR; TCRdb stores in-frame clones only, minus some. The table records 300,000 or so clones, around 85% of them present only once. With V trimmed by 4 bases and J by 5 bases, 3 bases remained unmatched. Germline V gene sequence: CDR1 SGHDN, CDR2 FVKESK. The CDR3 has 14 amino acids. The receptor's source is a woman aged 40 to 50 with acute COVID-19. The sample taken for sequencing was PBMCs or T cells enriched from blood (not recorded which). The J gene is TRBJ1-4, the V gene TRBV14; TRBD1 aligns across 8 bases. In DNA, the CDR3 is TGTGCCAGCAGCCCAGGGGGCGGGAATGAAAAACTGTTTTTT. This gives the protein CASSPGGGNEKLFF.